The next 25 T cell receptor beta chains were all read from a single sample in a study of T cells after yellow fever vaccination. TCRdb re-analysed the 5' RACE reads in MiXCR, keeping a single row per CDR3 protein. Among hundreds of thousands of distinct CDR3 sequences listed, around an eighth were seen once. The material sequenced was PBMCs, taken on the day of the yellow fever booster vaccination. These receptors all come from a man aged 30 to 45 who received the YFV17D yellow fever vaccine.

The rearrangement uses TRBV6-2 or TRBV6-3 and TRBJ2-1; 7 positions match TRBD2. J lost 3 bases, V lost 5 bases, and 10 bases had no gene match. CDR3 length: 16 residues. Per germline, CDR1 MNHEY and CDR2 SVGEGT. The CDR3 nucleotides read TGTGCCAGCAGTAGGGCGGTGGCTAGCGGCTACAATGAGCAGTTCTTC. Protein product: CASSRAVASGYNEQFF.

This clonotype appeared a few times. V gene TRBV6-6 combines with J gene TRBJ2-7; tentative D call: TRBD1 (6 bases). With 8 bases removed from V and 6 bases from J, the gap between germline ends came to 17 bases. Per germline, CDR1 MNHNY and CDR2 SVGAGI (reference sequence). The CDR3 extends over 13 amino acids. The CDR3 region has the DNA TGTGCCAGCGCTCAAATTTGGGGGCTCGAGCAGTACTTC. This sequence encodes CASAQIWGLEQYF.

V is TRBV20-1 and J is TRBJ1-4; D gene uncertain. The V end lost 5 bases, the J end lost 3 bases, and 19 bases lay between the germline ends. The CDR3 runs 16 residues. Per germline, CDR1 DFQATT and CDR2 SNEGSKA (reference sequence). In DNA, the CDR3 is TGCAGTGCTGCCAGACGGAGAGGCCAGCCTAATGAAAAACTGTTTTTT. It translates to CSAARRRGQPNEKLFF.

The rearrangement uses TRBV6-5 and TRBJ1-6, with a weak D call TRBD1 (5 bases). Germline CDR1 reads MNHEY; CDR2 reads SVGAGI. CDR3 size: 15 residues. V was clipped by 4 bases and J by 4 bases, with 11 bases between them. CDR3 sequence: CASSSGTLYNSPLHF. The DNA of the CDR3 is TGTGCCAGCAGTTCCGGGACCCTATATAATTCACCCCTCCACTTT.

The J gene is TRBJ2-1, the V gene TRBV2; D not certain. V was shortened by 6 bases and J by 0 bases, with 12 bases between the two germline ends. Per the germline V gene, CDR1 is SNHLY and CDR2 is FYNNEI. The CDR3 loop spans 15 amino acids. CDR3 sequence reads: CASRKESSSYNEQFF. For the CDR3, the DNA is TGTGCCAGCAGGAAAGAGAGTAGCTCCTACAATGAGCAGTTCTTC. The full variable domain, with the rest looked up from reference TRBV2 and TRBJ2-1, is EPEVTQTPSHQVTQMGQEVILRCVPISNHLYFYWYRQILGQKVEFLVSFYNNEISEKSEIFDDQFSVERPDGSNFTLKIRSTKLEDSAMYFCASRKESSSYNEQFFGPGTRLTVL.

This rearrangement joins TRBV29-1 to TRBJ2-7, with D uncertain. Germline CDR1 and CDR2: SQVTM and ANQGSEA. The CDR3 length is 11 residues. V dropped 4 bases and J dropped 5 bases, with 9 bases sitting between them. The CDR3 DNA sequence: TGCAGCGTTGGACCAAGGAACGAGCAGTACTTC. This encodes CSVGPRNEQYF.

There are a few counts of this clonotype. This sequence joins TRBV3-1 and TRBJ2-5; TRBD2 agrees at 7 bases. Per germline, CDR1 LGHDT and CDR2 YNNKEL (reference sequence). CDR3 length: 16 amino acids. V dropped 1 base and J dropped 3; count of bases not matched to a gene: 8. CDR3 bases: TGTGCCAGCAGCCAAGGGGGACTATGGGGGAAAGAGACCCAGTACTTC. This sequence encodes CASSQGGLWGKETQYF.

The sample holds a few counts of this clonotype. This sequence joins TRBV15 and TRBJ2-7; D is undetermined. With 1 base removed from V and 3 bases from J, the gap between germline ends came to 10 bases. The CDR3 consists of 14 residues. CDR1 is LNHNV and CDR2 is YYDKDF in the germline V gene (reference sequence). CDR3 amino acids: CATSRAPGGYEQYF. The CDR3 DNA follows: TGTGCCACCAGCAGAGCTCCGGGCGGCTACGAGCAGTACTTC.

V and J are TRBV20-1 and TRBJ1-6; D not resolved. The CDR3 covers 15 residues. Per germline, CDR1 DFQATT and CDR2 SNEGSKA (reference sequence). The V end was cut by 2 bases, the J end by 5 bases, with 13 bases between. DNA of the CDR3: TGCAGTGCTAGAATAGGGCAGGTCGATAATTCACCCCTCCACTTT. Encoded protein: CSARIGQVDNSPLHF.

CDR3 sequence reads: CASSGGRYYEQYF. CDR3 DNA: TGTGCCAGCTCGGGGGGGAGGTACTACGAGCAGTACTTC. The chain recombines TRBV18 with TRBJ2-7; 7 bases fit TRBD2. The CDR3 loop spans 13 amino acids. Germline loops: CDR1 KGHSH, CDR2 LQKENI. V lost 6 bases and J lost 3; bases outside the gene matches: 5.

The table lists this clonotype with a few counts. The chain combines TRBV4-3 with TRBJ2-2; TRBD2 might be the D (5 bases). The V end lost 0 bases, the J end lost 6 bases, and 20 bases lay between the germline ends. The CDR3 length is 18 residues. CDR1 is LGHNA, CDR2 YSLEER, per germline. In DNA, the CDR3 is TGCGCCAGCAGCCAAGAAAGAATGGTGGGAGCGGCCGCCGGGGAGCTGTTTTTT. The encoded protein is CASSQERMVGAAAGELFF.

The chain uses TRBV29-1 and TRBJ2-1; D perhaps matches TRBD2 (5 bases). CDR1 is SQVTM, CDR2 ANQGSEA, per germline. The ends were cut back, 2 bases at V and 7 bases at J, with 9 bases in the middle. The CDR3 has 12 amino acids. CDR3 bases: TGCAGCGTTGAAACGATAGCGAATGAGCAGTTCTTC. Amino acid sequence: CSVETIANEQFF.

This clonotype was recorded at least ten times. V gene TRBV12-3 or TRBV12-4 combines with J gene TRBJ1-1; D gene ambiguous. Deletions cut 1 base from V and 4 bases from J, with 1 base between. The CDR3 covers 11 residues. The CDR3 DNA sequence: TGTGCCAGCAGTTTAGGCACTGAAGCTTTCTTT. Its protein product is CASSLGTEAFF.

This clonotype was observed many times. The chain couples TRBV5-1 to TRBJ2-2; 9 bases align to TRBD1. CDR1 is SGHRS and CDR2 is YFSETQ in the germline V gene. This CDR3 has 16 residues. Trimming took 4 bases from V and 5 from J; bases not matched to a gene: 9. CDR3 loop: CASSARDRAGTGELFF. In DNA form, the CDR3 reads TGCGCCAGCAGCGCCCGGGACAGGGCGGGAACCGGGGAGCTGTTTTTT.

This clonotype came up many times. The chain carries TRBV5-1 and TRBJ1-1; the D gene is possibly TRBD1 (6 bases). The CDR3 spans 15 residues. With 6 bases removed from V and 1 base from J, the gap between germline ends came to 16 bases. Per the germline V gene, CDR1 is SGHRS and CDR2 is YFSETQ. CDR3 in amino acids: CASTNNGQTNTEAFF. Here the CDR3 DNA reads TGCGCCAGCACCAATAATGGACAGACGAACACTGAAGCTTTCTTT.

CDR3 sequence: CASLAGGGSQYF. CDR3 in DNA: TGTGCCAGCTTGGCAGGGGGAGGTTCGCAGTATTTT. The J gene is TRBJ2-3, the V gene TRBV7-9; tentatively, D is TRBD1 (7 bases). V lost 8 bases and J lost 10, with 16 bases in between. The CDR3 is 12 amino acids. Germline loops: CDR1 SEHNR, CDR2 FQNEAQ (reference sequence).

In its sample, this clonotype was seen many times. The chain links TRBV11-2 to TRBJ2-5, with D uncertain. Trimming took 1 base from V and 2 from J, leaving 8 bases between them. The CDR3 runs to 14 residues. Per germline, CDR1 SGHAT and CDR2 FQNNGV. The CDR3 here is CASSLGRQQETQYF. The CDR3 DNA follows: TGTGCCAGCAGCTTAGGCCGCCAACAAGAGACCCAGTACTTC.

This clonotype was counted between two and nine times. The V call is TRBV28, the J call TRBJ2-7; D gene uncertain. V was shortened by 2 bases and J by 3 bases, with 11 bases between the two germline ends. There are 14 residues in the CDR3. From germline, CDR1 is MDHEN and CDR2 SYDVKM. Written as DNA, the CDR3 is TGTGCCAGCAGTTTACTGGGAAGTGGCTACGAGCAGTACTTC. It codes for CASSLLGSGYEQYF.

This clonotype was found a few times. This sequence joins TRBV6-2 or TRBV6-3 and TRBJ2-7; D unclear. The CDR3 covers 15 residues. The V gene's germline CDR1 is MNHEY and CDR2 SVGEGT. The V end was cut by 6 bases, the J end by 2 bases, with 17 bases between. This CDR3 reads CASSKGPPPAYEQYF. CDR3 nucleotides: TGTGCCAGCAGCAAAGGACCACCCCCGGCCTACGAGCAGTACTTC.

This chain connects TRBV5-1 to TRBJ2-7; D is perhaps TRBD2 (5 bases). Trimming left V 7 bases short and J 3 bases short, with 14 bases between. Germline assignment: CDR1 SGHRS and CDR2 YFSETQ. This CDR3 has 13 amino acids. CDR3 in DNA: TGCGCCAGCTCGAGGAGTGCGGGCTACGAGCAGTACTTC. It translates to CASSRSAGYEQYF.

This clonotype was observed a few times. V and J are TRBV20-1 and TRBJ2-5; D possibly corresponds to TRBD1 (6 bases). The CDR3 contains 13 residues. The germline V gene encodes CDR1 DFQATT and CDR2 SNEGSKA (reference sequence). V was cut by 1 base and J by 4 bases, with 10 bases left in between. CDR3 in DNA: TGCAGTGCTAGAGCCAGGGGTGTAGAGACCCAGTACTTC. This gives the protein CSARARGVETQYF.

This clonotype was observed a handful of times. The chain joins TRBV7-9 to TRBJ2-7, with 7 nucleotides matching TRBD2. Germline V gives CDR1 SEHNR, CDR2 FQNEAQ (reference sequence). V dropped 5 bases and J dropped 0; count of bases not matched to a gene: 7. This CDR3 region has 15 residues. The CDR3, as DNA: TGTGCCAGCAGCGGGGGGAGGGGCCTCTCCTACGAGCAGTACTTC. It is translated as CASSGGRGLSYEQYF.

A few counts support this clonotype. The rearrangement joins TRBV28 to TRBJ2-2; no clear D gene. Germline CDR1 and CDR2: MDHEN and SYDVKM. Trimming took 6 bases from V and 2 from J, leaving 10 bases between them. This CDR3 has 14 residues. CDR3 sequence (DNA): TGTGCCAGCAGGAACGGCGTTAACACCGGGGAGCTGTTTTTT. Amino acid sequence: CASRNGVNTGELFF. Looking up the rest from reference TRBV28 and TRBJ2-2 gives the full variable domain: DVKVTQSSRYLVKRTGEKVFLECVQDMDHENMFWYRQDPGLGLRLIYFSYDVKMKEKGDIPEGYSVSREKKERFSLILESASTNQTSMYLCASRNGVNTGELFFGEGSRLTVL.

This clonotype has only a few counts. V gene TRBV20-1 combines with J gene TRBJ2-3; D unclear. CDR3 length: 13 amino acids. Germline CDR1 DFQATT, CDR2 SNEGSKA (reference sequence). Trimming cost V 3 bases and J 2 bases, with 9 bases left between them. The CDR3 spells CSASPETTDTQYF. DNA for the CDR3: TGCAGTGCTAGCCCGGAGACCACAGATACGCAGTATTTT.

For this clonotype: Germline and junction disagree at one end, which may indicate a read error. This chain uses TRBV12-3 or TRBV12-4 with TRBJ2-3; 10 bases are a match to TRBD2. There are 18 residues in the CDR3. This CDR3 reads CACSLRLLAGAYTDTQYF. Here the CDR3 DNA reads TGTGCCTGCAGTTTAAGGCTGCTAGCGGGAGCGTACACAGATACGCAGTATTTT.